Included here is one T cell receptor beta chain sequence, with context. This clone was recorded only once. The clone's antigen remains unknown. Qualities for individual bases were not recorded, and no much larger clone is one base off. This entry belongs to a study of T cells in pancreatic ductal adenocarcinoma (dated by TCRdb to 2017 to 2019). Concerning the study at large: Seeking insight into the adaptive T-cell response that arises naturally, the researchers examined how many CD8+ T cells infiltrated tumors of resected pancreatic ductal adenocarcinoma, where they sat, and what features they had, alongside the same properties of suppressive cells.

CDR1 and CDR2 are drawn from the germline V gene (reference sequence): SEHNR, FQNEAQ. V is reduced by 1 base and J by 4 bases, leaving a spacing of 19 bases between them. The CDR3 runs 18 residues from the cysteine to the phenylalanine. The CDR3 DNA has 54 bases and is translated from base 1. Pancreatic ductal adenocarcinoma patients who had undergone surgery without neoadjuvant therapy were selected. Peripheral blood was collected in heparin tubes, from which PBMCs were isolated by histopaque density gradient and cryopreserved in around 11% DMSO. Genomic DNA was extracted from roughly seven PBMC and under 10 flash-frozen tumor specimens using the DNeasy Blood and Tissue Kit with Proteinase K and RNase treatment. Study-level results and caveats: Because most pancreatic cancer patients present with inoperable disease, the resected cohort was biased toward the minority with early-stage disease. More total productive templates and 6.5 to 9.5-fold more unique clonotypes were found in blood samples than in tumor samples. There was no significant difference in T-cell clonality between tumor and blood, where mean clonality was about 0.1 for tumors and 0.055 to 0.09 for blood. Because tumors are enriched in CD45RO+ effector T cells rather than naive T cells, which biases toward lower diversity, comparisons of clonality between tumor and blood may be biased.

TCR beta CDR3 regions were amplified from genomic DNA using the immunoSEQ hsTCRB kit. High-throughput TRB CDR3 sequencing was performed on an Illumina HiSeq system. Turning to the authors' computational methods: The immunoSEQ software was used to analyze the sequencing reads, and any nonproductive sequences containing premature stops or frame-shifts were left out. Clonality of the repertoire was calculated as one minus Shannon entropy normalized by log2 of the number of unique productive sequences. What TCRdb holds here is the immuneACCESS table cut down to in-frame rearrangements. Part of the clones is not present; checked against another copy, under half of the missing clones reflect an unresolved V gene, and the others are unexplained. The D gene and trimming were derived from the DNA, and the V and J assignments and clone size from that table. This sample has over 100,000 clones in its table, and over 90% of those were observed once. The ten largest clones add up to about 3% of the sample.

The sequence links TRBV7-9 to TRBJ2-2; a tentative D call is TRBD2 (5 bases match). Sequencing used PBMCs. The source of this sequence is a human donor with pancreatic ductal adenocarcinoma. Read as DNA, the sequence is TGTGCCAGCAGCTTAGGTTCGTTCCGGGCAGGACTCACCGGGGAGCTGTTTTTT. It translates to CASSLGSFRAGLTGELFF.